A selection of T cell receptor beta chains follows, all from one sample in a study of blood T cells in healthy people across ages. TCRdb re-called the 5' RACE reads through MiXCR, storing one row per CDR3 protein. Altogether approximately 800,000 distinct CDR3 sequences are present, 25% being singletons, with the ten largest covering approximately 4%. The same sample was also studied in work on T cells of mothers and their children.

The sequencing sample was made of blood. These receptors came from a boy aged 5-17 years in good health. CDR3s include the opening cysteine and the closing phenylalanine or tryptophan. D genes are given only for firm matches. A row's size may be missing; if present it is once, few, many or a size class.

clone_size,d_call,j_call,v_call,cdr3_nt,cdr3_aa
NA,NA,TRBJ2-5,TRBV28,TGTGCCAGCAGTATCGGTCCGAAGGAGACCCAGTACTTC,CASSIGPKETQYF
NA,NA,TRBJ2-5,TRBV5-6,TGTGCCAGCAGCCCAATTGGGGGCCAAGAGACCCAGTACTTC,CASSPIGGQETQYF
few,TRBD2,TRBJ2-7,TRBV7-2,TGTGCCAGCAGCCTCGGGGGGGCAAATCTCTACGAGCAGTACTTC,CASSLGGANLYEQYF
NA,TRBD2,TRBJ2-1,TRBV6-2/TRBV6-3,TGTGCCAACAGTTATAGGGCGGGAGCTGGGTACAATGAGCAGTTCTTC,CANSYRAGAGYNEQFF
NA,TRBD2,TRBJ2-2,TRBV7-2,TGTGCCAGCAGCTTAAATCCTAGCGGGTTCAACACCGGGGAGCTGTTTTTT,CASSLNPSGFNTGELFF
NA,NA,TRBJ2-5,TRBV6-6,TGTGCCAGCTTTTCAGGACCCGGAGAGACCCAGTACTTC,CASFSGPGETQYF
NA,TRBD2,TRBJ2-1,TRBV6-2/TRBV6-3,TGTGCCAGCAATTTAGCGGGAGTGAATGGTGAGCAGTTCTTC,CASNLAGVNGEQFF
NA,NA,TRBJ2-5,TRBV5-1,TGCGCCAGCAGCTTGTATCCCCGGGGGCGCGTAGAGACCCAGTACTTC,CASSLYPRGRVETQYF
NA,NA,TRBJ2-7,TRBV4-1,TGCGCCAGCAGTCCAAGACCAGGTTTAACCTACGAGCAGTACTTC,CASSPRPGLTYEQYF
NA,NA,TRBJ1-2,TRBV7-9,TGTGCCAGCAGCTTTGGGTTGGCCTATGGCTACACCTTC,CASSFGLAYGYTF
NA,NA,TRBJ2-7,TRBV5-1,TGCGCCAGCAGCGTCACGGGACTTACCTACGAGCAGTACTTC,CASSVTGLTYEQYF
few,NA,TRBJ2-2,TRBV6-1,TGTGCCAGCAGTGAAGTTCGCGGCAGGGGGGTGACCGGGGAGCTGTTTTTT,CASSEVRGRGVTGELFF
few,TRBD2,TRBJ2-7,TRBV10-3,TGTGCCACGGGCTCTAGCGGGAGAGCCCCCTCCTACGAGCAGTACTTC,CATGSSGRAPSYEQYF
few,NA,TRBJ2-3,TRBV9,TGTGCCAGCAGCGTAGGCGGGATGTTCACAGATACGCAGTATTTT,CASSVGGMFTDTQYF
large,NA,TRBJ1-1,TRBV7-8,TGTGCCAGCAGCTTAGGGATGAACACTGAAGCTTTCTTT,CASSLGMNTEAFF
once,NA,TRBJ2-2,TRBV7-2,TGTGCCAGCACCCAATACTCAACCAACACCGGGGAGCTGTTTTTT,CASTQYSTNTGELFF
NA,NA,TRBJ2-7,TRBV6-2/TRBV6-3,TGTACCAGCAGCTCCGGGTTTTCCTACGAGCAGTACTTC,CTSSSGFSYEQYF
NA,TRBD1,TRBJ2-7,TRBV5-1,TGCGCCAGCAGCTTGGACAGGGGTTACCACGAGCAGTACTTC,CASSLDRGYHEQYF
NA,NA,TRBJ2-1,TRBV29-1,TGCAGCGTTCAGTACAGCCTATCCCCCTACAATGAGCAGTTCTTC,CSVQYSLSPYNEQFF
few,NA,TRBJ1-3,TRBV29-1,TGCAGCGTTCCAGGATCTGGAAACACCATATATTTT,CSVPGSGNTIYF
NA,NA,TRBJ2-1,TRBV6-1,TGTGCCAGCAGTCTCCGACAGGTTAGCTCCTACAATGAGCAGTTCTTC,CASSLRQVSSYNEQFF
few,NA,TRBJ2-3,TRBV15,TGTGCCACCAGCAGAGTTCCGGGAGCCACAGATACGCAGTATTTT,CATSRVPGATDTQYF
NA,TRBD1,TRBJ2-1,TRBV4-2,TGTGCCAGCAGCCAAGATTGGGACAGAAGTTACAATGAGCAGTTCTTC,CASSQDWDRSYNEQFF
NA,NA,TRBJ1-1,TRBV20-1,TGCAGTGCGGGCAGGGAGAGCACTGAAGCTTTCTTT,CSAGRESTEAFF
NA,TRBD1,TRBJ1-2,TRBV29-1,TGCAGCGTTGAGGCAGGGGGTAATGGCTACACCTTC,CSVEAGGNGYTF
NA,TRBD1,TRBJ2-1,TRBV24-1,TGTGCCACCAGTAGTACGCGGGACAGGGGGTCGCATGAGCAGTTCTTC,CATSSTRDRGSHEQFF
NA,TRBD1,TRBJ2-3,TRBV9,TGTGCCAGCAGCGGGTCCGGGACAGCCCGCCCAGATACGCAGTATTTT,CASSGSGTARPDTQYF
NA,NA,TRBJ2-5,TRBV27,TGTGCCAGCGGTCCTAGTGGCGGTCCGTCCCAGTACTTC,CASGPSGGPSQYF
few,TRBD1,TRBJ1-1,TRBV20-1,TGCAGTGCTATCATGACAGGGGGCATCACTGAAGCTTTCTTT,CSAIMTGGITEAFF
NA,TRBD2,TRBJ2-7,TRBV27,TGTGCCAGCAGTACCTCCCTAGCGGGAGCCTTGGAGCAGTACTTC,CASSTSLAGALEQYF
NA,NA,TRBJ2-3,TRBV12-3/TRBV12-4,TGTGCCAGCAGCCTCGGACCGATGGAGTATTTT,CASSLGPMEYF
NA,NA,TRBJ2-5,TRBV14,TGTGCCAGCAGCCAAGGCAGACTAAATCAAGAGACCCAGTACTTC,CASSQGRLNQETQYF
NA,NA,TRBJ2-1,TRBV18,TGTGCCAGCTCACCAATGGGGGCAGACTACAATAAGCAGTTCTTC,CASSPMGADYNKQFF
NA,NA,TRBJ2-5,TRBV4-3,TGCGCCAGCAGCCAAGGGCGGGGCCTCCAAGAGACCCAGTACTTC,CASSQGRGLQETQYF
NA,NA,TRBJ1-3,TRBV12-3/TRBV12-4,TGTGCCAGCACCGCCCCCAGGGGCTGGAACACCATATATTTT,CASTAPRGWNTIYF
few,TRBD1,TRBJ1-5,TRBV20-1,TGCAGTGCCCCCAGAGAGGGGGCAGGTCAGCCCCAGCATTTT,CSAPREGAGQPQHF
NA,TRBD2,TRBJ2-1,TRBV20-1,TGCAGTGCCAGGACTAGCGGACCCTCCTACAATGAGCAGTTCTTC,CSARTSGPSYNEQFF
few,TRBD1,TRBJ1-5,TRBV28,TGTGCCAGCAGTTTAGGAGACAGGGATGGCAATCAGCCCCAGCATTTT,CASSLGDRDGNQPQHF
NA,TRBD1,TRBJ2-5,TRBV29-1,TGCAGCGTTGACTCCGGACAGGAGGCTATTGGGGAGACCCAGTACTTC,CSVDSGQEAIGETQYF
NA,TRBD1,TRBJ2-7,TRBV9,TGTGCCTGCAGCAGGGGACAGGGTTTCGACGAGCAGTACTTC,CACSRGQGFDEQYF
few,NA,TRBJ1-4,TRBV29-1,TGCAGCGTTGAAGATGGAATGGGGGGAGCAAATGAAAAACTGTTTTTT,CSVEDGMGGANEKLFF
NA,NA,TRBJ2-2,TRBV7-2,TGTGCCAGCAGGAAATTCAGGGAAACCGGGGAGCTGTTTTTT,CASRKFRETGELFF
NA,TRBD2,TRBJ2-1,TRBV30,TGTGCCTGGAGCGCTCTAGCGGGGGGGATCAATGAGCAGTTCTTC,CAWSALAGGINEQFF
many,NA,TRBJ1-4,TRBV28,TGTGCCAGCAGTTTCGGGGGAGGCGAAAAACTGTTTTTT,CASSFGGGEKLFF
few,NA,TRBJ2-7,TRBV29-1,TGCAGCGTTGAGGAAGGCGGCTACTACGAGCAGTACTTC,CSVEEGGYYEQYF
few,NA,TRBJ1-2,TRBV7-2,TGTGCCAGCAGCCCCCACGTCTATGGCTACACCTTC,CASSPHVYGYTF
NA,NA,TRBJ2-1,TRBV9,TGTGCCAGCAGCGTAGGGCTAGCGCTTTACAATGAGCAGTTCTTC,CASSVGLALYNEQFF
NA,NA,TRBJ1-4,TRBV5-6,TGTGCCAGCAGCTTGTACAGGGAAGATGGGAGTGAAAAACTGTTTTTT,CASSLYREDGSEKLFF
few,TRBD1,TRBJ2-6,TRBV29-1,TGCAGCGTTGAAGTTGCAGGGGGCTCTGGGGCCAACGTCCTGACTTTC,CSVEVAGGSGANVLTF
NA,NA,TRBJ2-7,TRBV20-1,TGCAGTGCTAGAGGTAGACAGGCCGCTAACGAGCAGTACTTC,CSARGRQAANEQYF
many,TRBD1,TRBJ2-7,TRBV20-1,TGCAGTGCAGAGGATCGACAGGGAGCCTACGAGCAGTACTTC,CSAEDRQGAYEQYF